Below, 29 T cell receptor beta chains from the same sample are listed, as sequenced in a study of cytomegalovirus exposure and HLA in healthy donors. Sequenced by immunoSEQ multiplex PCR; TCRdb stores in-frame clones only, minus some. The table includes some 100,000 clones, more than 75% detected once. Input material: PBMCs. The origin of the receptors is a man between 18 and 35 years old in good health and CMV-seronegative.

The rearrangement uses TRBV2 and TRBJ2-3; TRBD2 aligns across 7 bases. The CDR3 has 20 amino acids. Germline V CDR1 and CDR2: SNHLY, FYNNEI. V lost 6 bases, J lost 1 base, and 22 bases stayed unmatched. As DNA, the CDR3 is TGTGCCAGCAGACGAGGGATCCCTAGCGGCCCTGACTTAGGCACAGATACGCAGTATTTT. It is translated as CASRRGIPSGPDLGTDTQYF.

This chain uses TRBV5-1 with TRBJ2-3; no firm D call. Germline CDR1 reads SGHRS; CDR2 reads YFSETQ. The CDR3 consists of 15 residues. Trimming left V 0 bases short and J 4 bases short, with 12 bases between. CDR3 protein: CASSLAGSLADTQYF. In DNA form, the CDR3 reads TGCGCCAGCAGCTTGGCCGGTAGCTTGGCAGATACGCAGTATTTT.

V gene TRBV2 combines with J gene TRBJ1-1, with D tentatively TRBD1 (5 bases). The V end was cut by 5 bases, the J end by 6 bases, with 16 bases between. Looked up from germline, CDR1 is SNHLY and CDR2 is FYNNEI. The CDR3 loop spans 14 amino acids. CDR3 DNA: TGTGCCAGCAGTTATGGGGGGAATGGGGCTGAAGCTTTCTTT. Translated, it gives CASSYGGNGAEAFF.

This clone was counted once. The chain is built from TRBV5-1 and TRBJ2-7, with TRBD1 matching 9 bases. Per germline, CDR1 SGHRS and CDR2 YFSETQ. CDR3 size: 14 residues. V lost 4 bases to trimming and J lost 5 bases; unmatched junction nucleotides: 7. The CDR3 DNA reads TGCGCCAGCAGCCCAGGACAGGGGATAGACGAGCAGTACTTC. Its protein product is CASSPGQGIDEQYF.

The genes are TRBV27 and TRBJ2-7; TRBD1 matches at 10 bases. The CDR3 totals 15 residues. With 8 bases clipped from V and 5 bases from J, the junction kept 12 bases outside the gene matches. The V gene's germline CDR1 is MNHEY and CDR2 SMNVEV (reference sequence). The CDR3 here is CASAGQGDPEDEQYF. CDR3 nucleotide sequence: TGTGCCAGCGCCGGACAGGGGGACCCCGAGGACGAGCAGTACTTC.

This chain uses TRBV6-1 with TRBJ1-5; 7 bases match TRBD1. V shed 4 bases and J 7 bases; nucleotides not matched to a gene: 7. This CDR3 contains 14 residues. Germline values: CDR1 MNHNS, CDR2 SASEGT. This CDR3 is CASSVGQVEQPQHF. CDR3 bases: TGTGCCAGCAGTGTAGGACAGGTAGAACAGCCCCAGCATTTT.

The rearrangement joins TRBV6-6 to TRBJ1-3, with D hard to call. The CDR3 spans 14 residues. The V gene's germline CDR1 is MNHNY and CDR2 SVGAGI (reference sequence). V was trimmed by 3 bases and J by 0 bases, leaving 6 bases between them. The CDR3 region has the DNA TGTGCCAGCAGTTATCACAGCTCTGGAAACACCATATATTTT. This codes for CASSYHSSGNTIYF.

The chain joins TRBV6-1 to TRBJ2-1, with TRBD2 matching 9 bases. The CDR3 spans 14 residues. Germline V gives CDR1 MNHNS, CDR2 SASEGT. V gave up 7 bases and J gave up 0 bases; unmatched junction bases: 1. The CDR3 spells CASTSGVSYNEQFF. For the CDR3, the DNA is TGTGCCAGCACTAGCGGGGTCTCCTACAATGAGCAGTTCTTC.

The chain is built from TRBV10-3 and TRBJ1-6, with a tentative D call TRBD1 (6 bases). The V end was cut by 10 bases, the J end by 0 bases, with 13 bases between. The CDR3 contains 15 residues. Per germline, CDR1 ENHRY and CDR2 SYGVKD. CDR3 loop: CASRGGSSYNSPLHF. CDR3 bases: TGTGCCAGCAGGGGAGGGAGCTCCTATAATTCACCCCTCCACTTT.

The chain is built from TRBV28 and TRBJ1-1, with 8 bases fitting TRBD1. The germline V gene encodes CDR1 MDHEN and CDR2 SYDVKM. The CDR3 is 13 residues long. V shed 6 bases and J 3 bases; nucleotides not matched to a gene: 3. The DNA of the CDR3 is TGTGCCAGCAGCCAACAGGGGGACACTGAAGCTTTCTTT. Amino acid sequence: CASSQQGDTEAFF.

This clone occurred a few times. The chain has TRBV4-1 and TRBJ2-7, with TRBD2 matching 12 bases. The CDR3 spans 15 residues. Germline CDR1 reads MGHRA; CDR2 reads YSYEKL. V was pared by 1 base and J by 7 bases, with 5 bases of the junction left unmatched. The CDR3 loop reads CASSQVLAGGREQYF. The CDR3 DNA is TGCGCCAGCAGCCAAGTCCTAGCGGGAGGGCGGGAGCAGTACTTC.

The chain employs TRBV11-2 and TRBJ2-1, with TRBD2 matching over 12 bases. The CDR3 covers 17 residues. Trimming at V came to 3 bases and at J to 7 bases, leaving 10 bases not matched to a gene. Germline values: CDR1 SGHAT, CDR2 FQNNGV. The CDR3 here is CASSLSTSGGPTNEQFF. The DNA of the CDR3 is TGTGCCAGCAGCTTGTCGACTAGCGGGGGCCCCACGAATGAGCAGTTCTTC. Supplemented by reference TRBV11-2 and TRBJ2-1, the full variable domain reads EAGVAQSPRYKIIEKRQSVAFWCNPISGHATLYWYQQILGQGPKLLIQFQNNGVVDDSQLPKDRFSAERLKGVDSTLKIQPAKLEDSAVYLCASSLSTSGGPTNEQFFGPGTRLTVL.

This chain connects TRBV7-2 to TRBJ2-2; 11 nucleotides align to TRBD2. Looked up from germline, CDR1 is SGHTA and CDR2 is FQGNSA. V lost 5 bases and J lost 2; bases outside the gene matches: 7. The CDR3 runs 17 residues. This chain's CDR3 is CASSRGTSGPNTGELFF. DNA for the CDR3: TGTGCCAGCAGCAGAGGGACTAGCGGACCAAACACCGGGGAGCTGTTTTTT.

The count of this clone is one. The chain has TRBV6-5 and TRBJ2-7; TRBD2 matches at 13 bases. Germline assignment: CDR1 MNHEY and CDR2 SVGAGI. V lost 5 bases, J lost 2 bases, and 3 bases stayed unmatched. The CDR3 has 15 amino acids. The CDR3, as DNA: TGTGCCAGCAGTGGGACTAGCGGGGATACCTACGAGCAGTACTTC. Translated: CASSGTSGDTYEQYF.

The chain carries TRBV18 and TRBJ2-2, with 8 positions matching TRBD1. The germline gives CDR1 KGHSH, CDR2 LQKENI. Losses at the gene ends were 2 bases for V and 2 bases for J; bases not matched to a gene: 10. The CDR3 totals 18 residues. The CDR3 nucleotides are TGTGCCAGCTCACCAAAGGTGAGGACAGGGCAAAACACCGGGGAGCTGTTTTTT. Protein product: CASSPKVRTGQNTGELFF.

V and J are TRBV7-9 and TRBJ2-1, with D maybe TRBD1 (5 bases). V lost 5 bases to trimming and J lost 0 bases, with 11 bases between them. The CDR3 totals 15 residues. From germline, CDR1 is SEHNR and CDR2 FQNEAQ (reference sequence). The CDR3 protein is CASSPDTISYNEQFF. CDR3 coding DNA: TGTGCCAGCAGCCCGGACACTATCTCCTACAATGAGCAGTTCTTC.

This rearrangement joins TRBV27 to TRBJ1-2; 12 positions agree with TRBD1. CDR3 length: 14 amino acids. The ends lost 5 bases at V and 7 bases at J; junction bases unmatched: 5. Germline loops: CDR1 MNHEY, CDR2 SMNVEV (reference sequence). In nucleotides, the CDR3 is TGTGCCAGCAGTCCCGGGACAGGGGGCTTTGGCTACACCTTC. It encodes CASSPGTGGFGYTF.

A single count supports this clone. The chain recombines TRBV5-4 with TRBJ2-3; the match to TRBD2 covers 10 bases. V lost 0 bases and J lost 1; bases outside the gene matches: 2. The CDR3 length is 16 residues. Germline CDR1 and CDR2: SGHNT and YYREEE (reference sequence). CDR3 loop: CASSLGLAGGTDTQYF. The CDR3 DNA follows: TGTGCCAGCAGCTTGGGGCTAGCGGGGGGCACAGATACGCAGTATTTT.

The chain carries TRBV6-5 and TRBJ1-1; D may be TRBD1 (6 bases). Germline V gives CDR1 MNHEY, CDR2 SVGAGI. The CDR3 contains 13 residues. V was cut by 5 bases and J by 1 base, with 8 bases left in between. The CDR3 is CASSRQENTEAFF. For the CDR3, the DNA is TGTGCCAGCAGTAGACAGGAGAACACTGAAGCTTTCTTT.

The V gene is TRBV7-2, the J gene TRBJ1-2; the match to TRBD1 covers 10 bases. V gave up 6 bases and J gave up 5 bases; unmatched junction bases: 12. Germline V gives CDR1 SGHTA, CDR2 FQGNSA. CDR3 size: 16 residues. This CDR3 is CASRGSGQGVGYGYTF. In DNA, the CDR3 is TGTGCCAGCAGAGGAAGCGGACAGGGGGTAGGGTATGGCTACACCTTC.

The CDR3 loop reads CAWVGQGAQWAFF. CDR3 DNA sequence: TGTGCCTGGGTGGGACAGGGGGCCCAATGGGCTTTCTTT. This chain links TRBV30 with TRBJ1-1, with 12 bases aligning to TRBD1. The CDR3 length is 13 residues. The germline V gene has CDR1 GTSNPN and CDR2 SVGIG (reference sequence). With 5 bases clipped from V and 11 bases from J, the junction kept 9 bases outside the gene matches.

This chain uses TRBV6-4 with TRBJ2-3, with TRBD1 as a possible D gene (5 bases). V shed 3 bases and J shed 0 bases, with 10 bases lying between them. This CDR3 contains 15 residues. Germline V gene lookup returns CDR1 MRHNA and CDR2 SNTAGT. This chain's CDR3 is CASSEAAGSTDTQYF. In DNA form, the CDR3 reads TGTGCCAGCAGTGAGGCGGCAGGGAGCACAGATACGCAGTATTTT.

This clone has just one count. The CDR3 sequence: CASKRVPGFSYEQYF. In DNA form, the CDR3 reads TGTGCCAGCAAAAGGGTCCCAGGGTTTAGCTACGAGCAGTACTTC. The rearrangement links TRBV27 to TRBJ2-7; D perhaps matches TRBD1 (5 bases). The CDR3 length is 15 residues. The V end lost 7 bases, the J end lost 3 bases, and 19 bases lay between the germline ends. Germline CDR1 MNHEY, CDR2 SMNVEV (reference sequence).

The CDR3, as DNA: TGTGCCAGCAGTCCCCGGACAGGGACTCTTGGCTACACCTTC. Amino acid sequence: CASSPRTGTLGYTF. The rearrangement joins TRBV28 to TRBJ1-2; 8 bases agree with TRBD1. V shed 5 bases and J 7 bases; nucleotides not matched to a gene: 9. This CDR3 is built from 14 residues. From germline, CDR1 is MDHEN and CDR2 SYDVKM.

This clone was observed a handful of times. The chain combines TRBV7-8 with TRBJ2-7; D perhaps matches TRBD2 (5 bases). This CDR3 has 15 residues. V lost 3 bases to trimming and J lost 7 bases, with 19 bases between them. Germline lookup yields CDR1 SGHVS and CDR2 FQNEAQ. CDR3 DNA sequence: TGTGCCAGCAGCTTGGTCCGGACTGGTGGTACGGAGCAGTACTTC. This gives the protein CASSLVRTGGTEQYF.

This sequence joins TRBV2 and TRBJ2-5, with no clear D. Germline CDR1 SNHLY, CDR2 FYNNEI. The CDR3 contains 12 residues. The V gene lost 6 bases and the J gene lost 7 bases, with 12 bases spanning the gap. Here the CDR3 reads CASSPRLGTQYF. For the CDR3, the DNA is TGTGCCAGCAGCCCGAGGCTCGGGACCCAGTACTTC.

V usage is TRBV15 and J usage is TRBJ1-4; D perhaps matches TRBD1 (5 bases). The CDR3 totals 13 residues. V was cut by 1 base and J by 8 bases, with 8 bases left in between. Germline V gives CDR1 LNHNV, CDR2 YYDKDF (reference sequence). The CDR3 loop reads CATSRGTKEKLFF. For the CDR3, the DNA is TGTGCCACCAGCAGAGGGACAAAAGAAAAACTGTTTTTT.

The chain joins TRBV27 to TRBJ1-2, with D maybe TRBD1 (6 bases). The CDR3 extends over 13 amino acids. The V end lost 5 bases, the J end lost 2 bases, and 9 bases lay between the germline ends. CDR1 is MNHEY and CDR2 is SMNVEV in the germline V gene (reference sequence). The CDR3: CASSRTANYGYTF. The CDR3 nucleotides read TGTGCCAGCAGTCGGACAGCCAACTATGGCTACACCTTC.

CDR3 sequence: CAWSGGAGANVLTF. CDR3 coding DNA: TGTGCCTGGAGTGGGGGGGCTGGGGCCAACGTCCTGACTTTC. The chain uses TRBV30 and TRBJ2-6, with a possible D match to TRBD2 (6 bases). The germline CDR1 and CDR2 sequences are GTSNPN and SVGIG (reference sequence). The CDR3 totals 14 residues. The germline V and J ends were trimmed by 1 base and 2 bases, with 6 bases remaining between them.